This T cell receptor (beta chain) was captured in a study of blood T cells in healthy people across ages. Germline assignment: CDR1 DFQATT and CDR2 SNEGSKA (reference sequence). V shed 6 bases, J shed 3 bases, and the junction held 8 bases outside the gene matches. The CDR3 is 16 amino acids. Each sample yielded at least 7 million isolated PBMCs. This clonotype was counted once. As yet, its antigen is unknown. A second roughly 6 to 12 cycle PCR used barcoded and J-beta primers. Each TCR beta cDNA got a 12-nucleotide random molecular identifier. Per-sample output comprised a minimum of 2.5 million paired-end reads containing CDR3. TCRdb recomputed calls from the 5' RACE reads with MiXCR, one row per CDR3 protein. This sample has around 790,000 distinct CDR3 sequences; roughly 44% occur once, and the top ten carry under 20%. Findings and caveats of the study: Percentage of naive T cells showed a strong correlation with TCR beta diversity.

The genes are TRBV20-1 and TRBJ2-3, with TRBD2 matching 14 bases. Sequenced input: blood. This sequence originates from a man aged 55 to 69 in good health. In DNA, the CDR3 is TGCAGTGCCGGCTGGACTAGCGGGAGGTCGACAGATACGCAGTATTTT. Amino acid sequence: CSAGWTSGRSTDTQYF.